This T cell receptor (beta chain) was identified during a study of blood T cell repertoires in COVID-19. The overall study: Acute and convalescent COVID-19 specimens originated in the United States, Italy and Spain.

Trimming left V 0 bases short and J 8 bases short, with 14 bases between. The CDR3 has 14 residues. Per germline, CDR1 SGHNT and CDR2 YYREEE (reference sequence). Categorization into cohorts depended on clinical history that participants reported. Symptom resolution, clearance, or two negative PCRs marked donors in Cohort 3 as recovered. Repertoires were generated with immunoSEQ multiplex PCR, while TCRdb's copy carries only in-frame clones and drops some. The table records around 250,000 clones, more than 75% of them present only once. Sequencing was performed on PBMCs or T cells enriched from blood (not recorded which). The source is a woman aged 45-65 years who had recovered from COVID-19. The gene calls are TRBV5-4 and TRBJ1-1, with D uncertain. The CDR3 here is CASSLGVAAGEAFF. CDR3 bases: TGTGCCAGCAGCTTGGGGGTAGCGGCGGGGGAAGCTTTCTTT.